The present T cell receptor beta chain was sequenced within a study of graft-versus-host responses after intestinal transplantation (dated by TCRdb to about 2021). Notes on the research overall: Recipients received multivisceral, liver-intestinal, or isolated intestinal transplants. All recipients received anti-thymocyte globulin induction followed by maintenance tacrolimus and steroids for 3 to 4 years. Bulk TCR-beta CDR3 sequencing was used to track graft-versus-host and host-versus-graft alloreactive T cell clones in the graft, circulation and bone marrow after intestinal transplantation. To identify alloreactive clones, pre-transplant mixed lymphocyte reaction products were sequenced and compared with unstimulated pre-transplant donor and recipient T cells. The cohort enrolled about 23 intestinal transplant recipients, one of whom was a retransplant, and 3 patients without pretransplant specimens were excluded. A peak of at least 4% donor T cells among recipient peripheral blood mononuclear cells was the definition used for donor T cell macrochimerism. Rather than being sequenced by the commercial service, samples from a few later patients were sequenced in-house on an Illumina MiSeq and processed with MiXCR.

The CDR1 and CDR2 encoded by the germline V gene (reference sequence) are SGHNT and YYREEE. Inclusive of the bounding cysteine and phenylalanine, the CDR3 is 14 residues long. Just the 42-base CDR3 DNA is kept, in frame starting at base 1. Trimming takes 6 bases off V and 2 bases off J; junction bases not matched to a gene: 5. In light of the paper, this sample's time point label describes: cells obtained before transplantation from donor or recipient. CD3+CD4+ and CD3+CD8+ populations were FACS-sorted from unstimulated pre-transplant donor and recipient cells taken from spleen or lymph nodes. Concerning this clone itself: Its antigen has not been determined. Qualities for individual bases were not recorded, and no much larger clone is one base off.

Overall study outcomes, separate from this receptor: The conclusions were limited by the relatively low number and heterogeneity of the intestinal transplant patients. GvH clones turned up in recipient bone marrow, with some appearing earlier in ileal mucosa or blood, a pattern consistent with an intestinal mucosal origin. Early after transplant, peak levels of circulating GvH clones were associated with declines in HvG clones. In patients with donor T cell macrochimerism, the allografts had high GvH to HvG T cell clonal ratios.

Receptor amplification or capture employed the immunoSEQ multiplex PCR assay. For most patients, genomic DNA was isolated with the Qiagen DNeasy Blood and Tissue Kit and sent frozen to Adaptive Biotechnologies for TCR sequencing. High-throughput TCR-beta CDR3 sequencing of genomic DNA from most patients was performed by Adaptive Biotechnologies. Processing in the source paper ran as follows. TCR sequencing data for around 19 patients were retrieved from Adaptive's ImmunoSEQ software; a few other patients were processed with MiXCR and VDJtools. To correct CD4 versus CD8 sorting errors, any sequence found in both subsets at a frequency ratio below 5:1 was removed. CDR3 nucleotide sequences shared between donor and recipient were removed because their origin could not be assigned. To count as alloreactive, a clone needed at least 2-fold expansion over unstimulated cells and a minimum CFSE-low frequency of 0.002% (template counts) or 0.001% (read counts). A clone was considered mappable if detected in the sequenced pre-transplant spleen, lymph node, or MLR CFSE-low populations of the donor or recipient. Cumulative frequency of alloreactive clones was calculated as a percentage of all sequences weighted by copy number. Here the immuneACCESS table is served through TCRdb, limited to in-frame sequences with V and J called. Missing clones are a known gap in these copies; in checked studies unresolved V genes cover under half, and the rest lacks a known reason. V, J and clone size reflect that table, while D and trimming were determined from the DNA. The sample data list around 130,000 clones, and about 92% of these were observed just once. The ten largest clones add up to approximately 0.17% of the sample.

The chain uses TRBV5-4 and TRBJ2-1, with TRBD1 identical over 7 junction bases. Source: unstimulated CD4+ T cells sorted from spleen or lymph node cells, taken before intestinal transplant. The sequence was obtained from a human donor who received an intestinal transplant. Here the CDR3 is given as CASNPQGTYNEQFF. At the DNA level, the sequence is TGTGCCAGCAACCCACAGGGGACCTACAATGAGCAGTTCTTC.